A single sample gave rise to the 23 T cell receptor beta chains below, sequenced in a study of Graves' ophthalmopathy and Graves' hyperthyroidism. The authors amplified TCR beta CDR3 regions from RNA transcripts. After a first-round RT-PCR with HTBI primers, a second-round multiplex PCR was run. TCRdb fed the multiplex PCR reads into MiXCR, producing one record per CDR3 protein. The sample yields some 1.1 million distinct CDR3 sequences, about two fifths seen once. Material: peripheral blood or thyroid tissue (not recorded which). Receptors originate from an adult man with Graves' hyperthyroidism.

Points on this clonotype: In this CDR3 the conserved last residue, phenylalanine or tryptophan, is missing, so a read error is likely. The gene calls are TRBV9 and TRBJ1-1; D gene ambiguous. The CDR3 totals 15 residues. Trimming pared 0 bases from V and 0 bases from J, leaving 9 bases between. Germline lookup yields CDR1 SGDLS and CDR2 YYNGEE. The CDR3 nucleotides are TGTGCCAGCAGCGTAGGTCCAGAAATGAACACTGAAGCTTTCAGG. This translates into CASSVGPEMNTEAFR.

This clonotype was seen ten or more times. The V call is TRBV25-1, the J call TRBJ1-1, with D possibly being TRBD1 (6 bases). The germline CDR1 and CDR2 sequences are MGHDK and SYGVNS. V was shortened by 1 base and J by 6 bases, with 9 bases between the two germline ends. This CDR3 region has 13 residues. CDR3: CASSEWAGAEAFF. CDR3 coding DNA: TGTGCCAGCAGTGAATGGGCAGGGGCTGAAGCTTTCTTT.

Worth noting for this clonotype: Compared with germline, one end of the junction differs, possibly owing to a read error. CDR3 sequence (DNA): TGTGCCCTCAGGGCGGCCGGGGAGCTGTTTTTT. It translates to CALRAAGELFF. The chain uses TRBV10-3 and TRBJ2-2; a weak D match, TRBD1 (5 bases). CDR3 length: 11 amino acids. CDR1 and CDR2 (germline): ENHRY, SYGVKD.

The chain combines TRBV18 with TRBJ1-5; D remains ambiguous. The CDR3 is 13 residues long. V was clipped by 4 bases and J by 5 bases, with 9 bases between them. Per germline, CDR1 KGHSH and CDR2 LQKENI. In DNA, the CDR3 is TGTGCCAGCTCACAACAAAGAGATCAGCCCCAGCATTTT. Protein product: CASSQQRDQPQHF. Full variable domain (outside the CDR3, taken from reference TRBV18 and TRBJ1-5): NAGVMQNPRHLVRRRGQEARLRCSPMKGHSHVYWYRQLPEEGLKFMVYLQKENIIDESGMPKERFSAEFPKEGPSILRIQQVVRGDSAAYFCASSQQRDQPQHFGDGTRLSIL.

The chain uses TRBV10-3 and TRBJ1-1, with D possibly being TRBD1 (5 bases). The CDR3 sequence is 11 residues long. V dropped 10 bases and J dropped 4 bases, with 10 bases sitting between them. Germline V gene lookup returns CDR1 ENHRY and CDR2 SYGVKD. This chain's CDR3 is CATPGATEAFF. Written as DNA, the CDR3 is TGTGCCACCCCCGGGGCCACTGAAGCTTTCTTT.

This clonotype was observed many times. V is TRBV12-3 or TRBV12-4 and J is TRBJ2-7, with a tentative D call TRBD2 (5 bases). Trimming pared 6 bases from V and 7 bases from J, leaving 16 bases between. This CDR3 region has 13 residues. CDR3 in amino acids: CASSRAEGGEQYF. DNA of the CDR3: TGTGCCAGCAGCCGGGCCGAGGGCGGAGAGCAGTACTTC.

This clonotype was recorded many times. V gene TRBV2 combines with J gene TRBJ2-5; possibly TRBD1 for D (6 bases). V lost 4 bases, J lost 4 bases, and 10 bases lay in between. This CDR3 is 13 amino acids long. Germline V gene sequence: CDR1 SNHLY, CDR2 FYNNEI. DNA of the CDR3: TGTGCCAGCAGTGTACCAGGGGTAGAGACCCAGTACTTC. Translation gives CASSVPGVETQYF.

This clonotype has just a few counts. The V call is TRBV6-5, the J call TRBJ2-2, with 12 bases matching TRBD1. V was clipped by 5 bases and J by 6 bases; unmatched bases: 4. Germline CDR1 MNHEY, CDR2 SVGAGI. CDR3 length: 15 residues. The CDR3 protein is CASSGTGGASGELFF. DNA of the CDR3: TGTGCCAGCAGTGGGACAGGGGGCGCTTCCGGGGAGCTGTTTTTT.

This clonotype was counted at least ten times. In nucleotides, the CDR3 is TGCGCCAGCAGGGAAGGTCAAGAGACCCAGTACTTC. This codes for CASREGQETQYF. The chain carries TRBV5-1 and TRBJ2-5; D is undetermined. In germline, CDR1 is SGHRS, CDR2 YFSETQ. V was pared by 5 bases and J by 2 bases, with 7 bases between. This CDR3 spans 12 amino acids.

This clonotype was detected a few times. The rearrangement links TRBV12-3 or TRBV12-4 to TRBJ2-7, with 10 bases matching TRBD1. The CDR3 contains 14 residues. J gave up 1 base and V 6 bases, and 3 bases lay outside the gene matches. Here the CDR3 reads CASRTGGRSYEQYF. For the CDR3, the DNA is TGTGCCAGCAGGACAGGGGGCCGATCCTACGAGCAGTACTTC.

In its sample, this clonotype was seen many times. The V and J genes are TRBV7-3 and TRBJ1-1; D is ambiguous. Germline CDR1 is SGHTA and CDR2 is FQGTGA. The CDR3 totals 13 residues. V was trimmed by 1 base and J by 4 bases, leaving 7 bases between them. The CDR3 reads CASSLRMGTEAFF. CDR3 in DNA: TGTGCCAGCAGCTTAAGGATGGGCACTGAAGCTTTCTTT.

The CDR3 loop is CASSPGYSYTEAFF. The DNA of the CDR3 is TGTGCCAGCAGCCCCGGGTATAGCTACACTGAAGCTTTCTTT. The gene calls are TRBV7-6 and TRBJ1-1; no clear D gene. Germline V gives CDR1 SGHVS, CDR2 FNYEAQ. The CDR3 has 14 amino acids. V was trimmed by 5 bases and J by 3 bases, leaving 13 bases between them.

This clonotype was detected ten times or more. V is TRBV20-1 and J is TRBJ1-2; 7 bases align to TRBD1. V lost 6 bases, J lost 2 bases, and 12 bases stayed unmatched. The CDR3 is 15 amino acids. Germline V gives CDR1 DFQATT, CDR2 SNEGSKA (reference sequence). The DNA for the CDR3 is TGCAGTGCAACCCAAACATCCAGGGGGAACTATGGCTACACCTTC. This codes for CSATQTSRGNYGYTF.

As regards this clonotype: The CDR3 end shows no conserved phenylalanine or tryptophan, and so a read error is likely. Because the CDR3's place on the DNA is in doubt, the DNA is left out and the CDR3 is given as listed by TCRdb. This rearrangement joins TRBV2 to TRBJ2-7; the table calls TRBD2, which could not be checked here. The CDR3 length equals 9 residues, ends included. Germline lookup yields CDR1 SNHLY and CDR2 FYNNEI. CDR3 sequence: CASTGLLAT.

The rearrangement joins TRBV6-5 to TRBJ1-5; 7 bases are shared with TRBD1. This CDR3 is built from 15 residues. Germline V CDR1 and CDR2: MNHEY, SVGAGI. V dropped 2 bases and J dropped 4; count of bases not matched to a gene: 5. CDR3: CASSYTQDRNQPQHF. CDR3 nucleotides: TGTGCCAGCAGTTACACTCAGGACAGGAATCAGCCCCAGCATTTT.

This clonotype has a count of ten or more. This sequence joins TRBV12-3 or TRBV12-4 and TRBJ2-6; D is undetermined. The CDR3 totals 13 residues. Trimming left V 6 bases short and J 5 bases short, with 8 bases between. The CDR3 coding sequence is TGTGCCAGCAGGCCCTTGAGGGCCAACGTCCTGACTTTC. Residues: CASRPLRANVLTF.

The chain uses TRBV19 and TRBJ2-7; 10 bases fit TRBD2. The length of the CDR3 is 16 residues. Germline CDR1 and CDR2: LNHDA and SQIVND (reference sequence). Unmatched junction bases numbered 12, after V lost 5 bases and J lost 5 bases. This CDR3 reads CASSPRITSGTHEQYF. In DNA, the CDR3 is TGTGCCAGTAGTCCGCGGATAACTAGCGGGACCCACGAGCAGTACTTC.

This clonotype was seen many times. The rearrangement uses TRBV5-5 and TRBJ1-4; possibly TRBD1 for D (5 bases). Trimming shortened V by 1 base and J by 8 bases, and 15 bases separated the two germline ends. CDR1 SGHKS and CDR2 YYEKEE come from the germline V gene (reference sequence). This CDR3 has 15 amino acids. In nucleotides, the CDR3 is TGTGCCAGCAGCTTGATCCCAGGGACGTCAGAAAAACTGTTTTTT. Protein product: CASSLIPGTSEKLFF.

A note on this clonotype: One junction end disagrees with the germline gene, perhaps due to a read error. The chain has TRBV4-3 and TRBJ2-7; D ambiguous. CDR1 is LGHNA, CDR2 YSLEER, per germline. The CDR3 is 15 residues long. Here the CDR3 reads CASGQDGLRVSEQYF. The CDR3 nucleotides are TGCGCCAGCGGCCAAGATGGCCTAAGGGTGAGCGAGCAGTACTTC.

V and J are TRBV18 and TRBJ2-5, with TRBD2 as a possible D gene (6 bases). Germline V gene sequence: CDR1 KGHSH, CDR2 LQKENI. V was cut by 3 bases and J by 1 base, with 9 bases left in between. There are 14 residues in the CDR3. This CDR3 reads CASSPLAIQETQYF. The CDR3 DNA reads TGTGCCAGCTCACCGCTAGCGATCCAAGAGACCCAGTACTTC.

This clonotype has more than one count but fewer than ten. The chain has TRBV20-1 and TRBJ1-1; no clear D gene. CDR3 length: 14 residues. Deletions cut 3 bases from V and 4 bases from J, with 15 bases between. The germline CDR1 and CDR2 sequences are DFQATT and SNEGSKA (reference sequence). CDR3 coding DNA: TGCAGTGCTAGGTCCGAGAGGCGGGGCACTGAAGCTTTCTTT. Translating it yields CSARSERRGTEAFF.

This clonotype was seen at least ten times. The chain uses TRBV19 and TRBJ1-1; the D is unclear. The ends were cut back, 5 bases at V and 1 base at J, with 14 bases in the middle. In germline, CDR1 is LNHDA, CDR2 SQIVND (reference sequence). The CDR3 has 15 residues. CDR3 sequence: CASSPREERNTEAFF. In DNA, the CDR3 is TGTGCCAGTAGTCCGCGGGAAGAAAGGAACACTGAAGCTTTCTTT.

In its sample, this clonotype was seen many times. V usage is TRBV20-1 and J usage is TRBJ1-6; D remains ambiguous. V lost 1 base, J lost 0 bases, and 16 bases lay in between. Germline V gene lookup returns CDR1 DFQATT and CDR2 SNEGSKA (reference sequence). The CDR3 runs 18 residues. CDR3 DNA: TGCAGTGCTAGAGTGGATATTGAAAAGGGCTCCTATAATTCACCCCTCCACTTT. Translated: CSARVDIEKGSYNSPLHF.